This TCR beta chain was sequenced in a study of identifying expanded T cells in peripheral blood. This clone appeared once. Clones were sequenced by immunoSEQ multiplex PCR, and TCRdb holds only the in-frame ones, with some missing. The sample has some 93,000 clones; approximately 88% are singletons. V shed 2 bases, J shed 5 bases, and the junction held 10 bases outside the gene matches. The CDR3 spans 17 residues. Per the germline V gene, CDR1 is KGHSH and CDR2 is LQKENI. This sequence joins TRBV18 and TRBJ1-5; 9 nucleotides agree with TRBD1. The TCR was taken from a person aged 18 to 75 in good health. Material: blood. The CDR3 sequence: CASSPSLPGQGHQPQHF. For the CDR3, the DNA is TGTGCCAGCTCACCATCCCTACCGGGACAGGGTCATCAGCCCCAGCATTTT.